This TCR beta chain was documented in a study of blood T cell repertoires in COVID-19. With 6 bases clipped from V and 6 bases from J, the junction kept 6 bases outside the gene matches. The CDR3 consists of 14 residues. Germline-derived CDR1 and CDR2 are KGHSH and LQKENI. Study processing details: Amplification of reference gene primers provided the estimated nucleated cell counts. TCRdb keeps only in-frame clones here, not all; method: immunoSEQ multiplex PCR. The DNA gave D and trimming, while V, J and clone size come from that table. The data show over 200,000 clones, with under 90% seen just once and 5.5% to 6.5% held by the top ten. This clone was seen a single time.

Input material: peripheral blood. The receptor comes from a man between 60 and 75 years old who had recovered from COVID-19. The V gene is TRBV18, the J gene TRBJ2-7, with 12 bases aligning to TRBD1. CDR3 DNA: TGTGCCAGCTCCGCCGGGACAGGGGGCTCCGAGCAGTACTTC. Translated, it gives CASSAGTGGSEQYF.